This entry concerns a single T cell receptor beta chain. Its antigen is currently unknown. The data derive from a study of breast tumors, draining lymph nodes, adjacent tissues. Notes on the study in general: Compared with basal-like, luminal-like tumors shared significantly more repertoire with nontumor tissue. Compared with lymph nodes, tumors were less diverse; compared with nontumor tissue, more.

The lymph nodes were axillary draining lymph nodes from breast cancer patients. Germline CDR1 and CDR2: SGHTA and FQGNSA. CDR3 length: 14 amino acids. V was pared by 1 base and J by 8 bases, with 11 bases between. TCRdb recomputed calls from the multiplex PCR reads with MiXCR, one row per CDR3 protein. The sample includes about 140,000 distinct CDR3 sequences, approximately 29% seen only once; the top ten take less than 2.5%. This TCR came from a female donor with breast cancer. Some clones in this sample may be carry-over from other donors' samples. V usage is TRBV7-2 and J usage is TRBJ2-2; possibly TRBD1 or TRBD2 for D (5 bases each). Sequences were obtained from axillary lymph node tissue. The CDR3 bases are TGTGCCAGCAGCTTAGGGGGGTCAGGGGGGGAGCTGTTTTTT. Its translation: CASSLGGSGGELFF.